These 18 T cell receptor beta chains came from one sample sequenced in a study of TIL therapy for anti-PD-1-resistant metastatic lung cancer. The time point is: pre-treatment sample, taken before nivolumab and TIL therapy. Sequencing used immunoSEQ v3. Clones were sequenced by immunoSEQ multiplex PCR, and TCRdb holds only the in-frame ones, with some missing. The repertoire holds about 55,000 clones, with over 75% as singletons. The material sequenced was blood, taken at baseline. The receptors were gathered from a person between 25 and 79 years old with non-small cell lung cancer.

J is TRBJ2-3 and V is TRBV11-2; D is tentatively TRBD1 or TRBD2 (6 bases each). V was shortened by 5 bases and J by 4 bases, with 16 bases between the two germline ends. CDR3 length: 15 residues. Germline V gene sequence: CDR1 SGHAT, CDR2 FQNNGV. As DNA, the CDR3 is TGTGCCAGCAGCCCAGGGGAGGTACGATCAGATACGCAGTATTTT. Amino acid sequence: CASSPGEVRSDTQYF.

The chain has TRBV4-2 and TRBJ2-3; D perhaps matches TRBD1 (6 bases). CDR1 is LGHNA, CDR2 YNFKEQ, per germline. The CDR3 consists of 16 residues. Trimming left V 1 base short and J 4 bases short, with 15 bases between. Here the CDR3 DNA reads TGTGCCAGCAGCCAAGCGTCCGCAGGGGATTCAGATACGCAGTATTTT. Protein sequence: CASSQASAGDSDTQYF.

This clone has only one observation. The chain links TRBV7-2 to TRBJ1-2; D is possibly TRBD1 (6 bases). V was shortened by 1 base and J by 6 bases, with 12 bases between the two germline ends. This CDR3 contains 14 residues. Germline-derived CDR1 and CDR2 are SGHTA and FQGNSA. The CDR3, as DNA: TGTGCCAGCAGCTTAGTACAGGGATTTGATGGCTACACCTTC. It is translated as CASSLVQGFDGYTF. Together with reference TRBV7-2 and TRBJ1-2, the CDR3 gives the full variable domain: GAGVSQSPSNKVTEKGKDVELRCDPISGHTALYWYRQSLGQGLEFLIYFQGNSAPDKSGLPSDRFSAERTGGSVSTLTIQRTQQEDSAVYLCASSLVQGFDGYTFGSGTRLTVV.

J is TRBJ1-4 and V is TRBV5-6; unclear D gene. This CDR3 has 16 amino acids. V lost 5 bases and J 3 bases, leaving 17 bases between the germline ends. Per germline, CDR1 SGHDT and CDR2 YYEEEE. The CDR3 loop reads CASSLLGTGSNEKLFF. CDR3 in DNA: TGTGCCAGCAGTCTACTGGGAACGGGGTCTAATGAAAAACTGTTTTTT.

This sequence joins TRBV4-3 and TRBJ2-1; 10 positions match TRBD1. The CDR3 loop spans 15 amino acids. The ends lost 0 bases at V and 10 bases at J; junction bases unmatched: 6. Germline CDR1 LGHNA, CDR2 YSLEER. The CDR3 region is CASSQDPGTGAEQFF. The CDR3, as DNA: TGCGCCAGCAGCCAAGATCCCGGGACAGGGGCCGAGCAGTTCTTC.

The chain joins TRBV6-1 to TRBJ2-7; TRBD1 is a possible D gene (6 bases). The CDR3 consists of 16 residues. Germline CDR1 and CDR2: MNHNS and SASEGT. Trimming removed 3 bases from V and 0 bases from J, with 15 bases in between. The CDR3 loop reads CASSDNRDMLSYEQYF. The CDR3 DNA reads TGTGCCAGCAGTGACAACCGGGACATGCTCTCCTACGAGCAGTACTTC.

The V and J genes are TRBV4-3 and TRBJ2-7; 7 bases agree with TRBD2. This CDR3 comprises 15 residues. The trim removed 2 bases at V and 2 bases at J, leaving 6 bases unmatched. From germline, CDR1 is LGHNA and CDR2 YSLEER. CDR3 DNA: TGCGCCAGCAGCCAATCGTCTAGCGGTACCTACGAGCAGTACTTC. Its translation: CASSQSSSGTYEQYF.

This rearrangement joins TRBV28 to TRBJ2-3, with TRBD2 identical over 10 bases. J was trimmed by 0 bases and V by 7 bases; bases with no gene match: 7. This CDR3 is built from 16 residues. Germline V gene lookup returns CDR1 MDHEN and CDR2 SYDVKM. CDR3 nucleotide sequence: TGTGCCAGCACCTTTAGCGGGGGGACTAGCACAGATACGCAGTATTTT. Amino acid sequence: CASTFSGGTSTDTQYF.

Concerning this clone: This sample includes further DNA sequences coding for the same CDR3. The V gene is TRBV10-2, the J gene TRBJ2-5, with D perhaps TRBD1 (6 bases). Trimming removed 2 bases from V and 3 bases from J, with 7 bases in between. This CDR3 has 13 residues. Germline V gene data show CDR1 as WSHSY and CDR2 as SAAADI. The CDR3 DNA follows: TGCGCCAGCAGTGAGACAGGGAAAGAGACCCAGTACTTC. It encodes CASSETGKETQYF.

This clone was counted once. CDR3 sequence reads: CASTLQGMGLTDTQYF. The CDR3 DNA is TGTGCCAGCACCCTCCAGGGAATGGGGTTGACAGATACGCAGTATTTT. V gene TRBV28 combines with J gene TRBJ2-3; possibly TRBD1 for D (5 bases). V was trimmed by 7 bases and J by 3 bases, leaving 20 bases between them. The CDR3 extends over 16 amino acids. The germline CDR1 and CDR2 sequences are MDHEN and SYDVKM.

The J gene is TRBJ2-1, the V gene TRBV24-1; D might be TRBD1 (5 bases). Germline CDR1 is KGHDR and CDR2 is SFDVKD. CDR3 length: 13 residues. V was shortened by 9 bases and J by 0 bases, with 8 bases between the two germline ends. In DNA form, the CDR3 reads TGTGCCACCCAGGGTATCTCCTACAATGAGCAGTTCTTC. It translates to CATQGISYNEQFF.

This chain connects TRBV7-6 to TRBJ2-7; 7 positions agree with TRBD1. The trim removed 2 bases at V and 0 bases at J, leaving 10 bases unmatched. From germline, CDR1 is SGHVS and CDR2 FNYEAQ. This CDR3 has 17 amino acids. The DNA for the CDR3 is TGTGCCAGCAGCTTATATGGGGGACAGACCTTCTCCTACGAGCAGTACTTC. It encodes CASSLYGGQTFSYEQYF. The full variable domain, in which reference TRBV7-6 and TRBJ2-7 provide the parts outside the CDR3, is GAGVSQSPRYKVTKRGQDVALRCDPISGHVSLYWYRQALGQGPEFLTYFNYEAQQDKSGLPNDRFSAERPEGSISTLTIQRTEQRDSAMYRCASSLYGGQTFSYEQYFGPGTRLTVT.

The V call is TRBV28, the J call TRBJ2-2, with a tentative D call TRBD1 (6 bases). V dropped 7 bases and J dropped 6 bases, with 9 bases sitting between them. This CDR3 comprises 12 residues. Germline V gene lookup returns CDR1 MDHEN and CDR2 SYDVKM. CDR3 DNA sequence: TGTGCCAGCAAAACAGGGCCCGGGGAGCTGTTTTTT. Protein: CASKTGPGELFF.

J is TRBJ2-3 and V is TRBV7-3; D is unclear. The CDR3 runs to 14 residues. The V and J ends lost 2 bases and 0 bases respectively, with 6 bases between them. Germline lookup yields CDR1 SGHTA and CDR2 FQGTGA. The CDR3 loop is CASSLGRSTDTQYF. CDR3 DNA sequence: TGTGCCAGCAGCTTAGGACGTAGCACAGATACGCAGTATTTT.

The gene calls are TRBV28 and TRBJ1-1, with TRBD1 identical over 9 bases. The germline gives CDR1 MDHEN, CDR2 SYDVKM. The ends lost 2 bases at V and 5 bases at J; junction bases unmatched: 6. The CDR3 has 15 residues. The CDR3, as DNA: TGTGCCAGCAGTTTACCGGACAGGGGAGGAACTGAAGCTTTCTTT. It translates to CASSLPDRGGTEAFF. Supplemented by reference TRBV28 and TRBJ1-1, the full variable domain reads DVKVTQSSRYLVKRTGEKVFLECVQDMDHENMFWYRQDPGLGLRLIYFSYDVKMKEKGDIPEGYSVSREKKERFSLILESASTNQTSMYLCASSLPDRGGTEAFFGQGTRLTVV.

The rearrangement joins TRBV7-3 to TRBJ1-1, with unresolved D. The V gene lost 5 bases and the J gene lost 4 bases, with 11 bases spanning the gap. The CDR3 consists of 13 residues. The germline V gene encodes CDR1 SGHTA and CDR2 FQGTGA. CDR3 loop: CASSPQRGTEAFF. CDR3 bases: TGTGCCAGCAGCCCTCAACGGGGCACTGAAGCTTTCTTT.

V and J are TRBV30 and TRBJ1-5; no reliable D call. The CDR3 runs 14 residues. The V end lost 2 bases, the J end lost 4 bases, and 12 bases lay between the germline ends. The V gene's germline CDR1 is GTSNPN and CDR2 SVGIG (reference sequence). The CDR3 here is CAWSLMLGNQPQHF. The CDR3 DNA follows: TGTGCCTGGAGTTTGATGTTGGGGAATCAGCCCCAGCATTTT.

V gene TRBV27 combines with J gene TRBJ1-6; 7 bases are shared with TRBD1. CDR1 MNHEY and CDR2 SMNVEV come from the germline V gene (reference sequence). J gave up 7 bases and V 5 bases, and 11 bases lay outside the gene matches. CDR3 length equals 16 residues. CDR3 in amino acids: CASSAHDRVGNSPLHF. In DNA form, the CDR3 reads TGTGCCAGCAGTGCCCATGACAGGGTCGGCAATTCACCCCTCCACTTT.